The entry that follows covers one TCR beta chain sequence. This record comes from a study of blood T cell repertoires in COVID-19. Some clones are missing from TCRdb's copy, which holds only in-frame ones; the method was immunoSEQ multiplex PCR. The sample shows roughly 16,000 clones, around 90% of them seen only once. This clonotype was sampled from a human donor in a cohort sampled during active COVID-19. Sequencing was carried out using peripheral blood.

The CDR3 sequence is CAINGGEATDTQYF. Written as DNA, the CDR3 is TGTGCCATCAACGGGGGGGAGGCCACAGATACGCAGTATTTT. This chain connects TRBV10-3 to TRBJ2-3, with TRBD2 matching over 8 bases. J lost 2 bases, V lost 7 bases, and 5 bases had no gene match. Germline CDR1 ENHRY, CDR2 SYGVKD. The CDR3 totals 14 residues.